What follows describes a single TCR beta chain. The CDR3 has 14 residues. These data are taken from a study of CD8 T cells in Susac syndrome. It was with random hexamers that about 0.45 to 1 ug RNA was reverse transcribed. MiXCR, applied by TCRdb to the immunoSEQ multiplex PCR reads, yields one record per CDR3 protein. Of 250,000 to 300,000 distinct CDR3 sequences listed, around nine tenths were seen once; the top ten hold around 0.2%. Sequenced sample: CD8+ T cells from PBMCs. The receptor comes from a human donor with multiple sclerosis. The V call is TRBV21-1, the J call TRBJ1-6; TRBD1, the D gene given by the table, was not confirmed from the DNA. TRBV21-1 is a documented pseudogene. CDR3 coding DNA: TGTGCCAGCAGCACCAGGACAGGGAATTCACCCCTCCACTTT. Protein product: CASSTRTGNSPLHF.